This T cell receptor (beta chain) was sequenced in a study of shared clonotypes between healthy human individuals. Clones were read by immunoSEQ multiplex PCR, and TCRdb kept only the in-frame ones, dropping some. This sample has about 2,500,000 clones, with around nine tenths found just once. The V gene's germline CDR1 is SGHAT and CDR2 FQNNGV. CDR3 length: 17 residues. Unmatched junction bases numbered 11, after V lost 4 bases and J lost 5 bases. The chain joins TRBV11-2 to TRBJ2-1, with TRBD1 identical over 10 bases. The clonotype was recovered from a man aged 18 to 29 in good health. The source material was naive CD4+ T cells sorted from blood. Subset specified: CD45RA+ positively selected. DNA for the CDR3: TGTGCCAGCAGCTCGCCGAAGCCGGGACAGGGGAACAATGAGCAGTTCTTC. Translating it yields CASSSPKPGQGNNEQFF.